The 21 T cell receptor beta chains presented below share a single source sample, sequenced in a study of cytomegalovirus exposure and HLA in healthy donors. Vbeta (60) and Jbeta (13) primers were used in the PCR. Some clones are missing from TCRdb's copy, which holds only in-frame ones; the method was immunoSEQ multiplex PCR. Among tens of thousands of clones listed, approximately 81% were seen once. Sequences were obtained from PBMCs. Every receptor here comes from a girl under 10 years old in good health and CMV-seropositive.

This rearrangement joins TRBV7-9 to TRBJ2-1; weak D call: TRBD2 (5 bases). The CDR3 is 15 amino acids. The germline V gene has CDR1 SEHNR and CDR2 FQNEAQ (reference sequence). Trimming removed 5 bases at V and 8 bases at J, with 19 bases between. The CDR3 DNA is TGTGCCAGCAGCGAGATGGGAGCCCCGCACTATGAGCAGTTCTTC. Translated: CASSEMGAPHYEQFF.

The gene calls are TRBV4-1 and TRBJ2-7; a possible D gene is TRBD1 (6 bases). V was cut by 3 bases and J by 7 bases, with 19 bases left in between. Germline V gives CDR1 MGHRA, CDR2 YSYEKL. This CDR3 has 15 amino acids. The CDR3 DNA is TGCGCCAGCAGCCAGAGTCCAGGGGCTAGAGGGGAGCAGTACTTC. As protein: CASSQSPGARGEQYF.

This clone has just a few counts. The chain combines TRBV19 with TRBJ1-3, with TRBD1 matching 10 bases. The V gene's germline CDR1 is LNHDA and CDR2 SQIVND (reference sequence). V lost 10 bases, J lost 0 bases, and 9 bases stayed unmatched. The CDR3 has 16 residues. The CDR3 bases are TGTGCCACCTCGGACAGGGGGTTCAGCTCTGGAAACACCATATATTTT. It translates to CATSDRGFSSGNTIYF.

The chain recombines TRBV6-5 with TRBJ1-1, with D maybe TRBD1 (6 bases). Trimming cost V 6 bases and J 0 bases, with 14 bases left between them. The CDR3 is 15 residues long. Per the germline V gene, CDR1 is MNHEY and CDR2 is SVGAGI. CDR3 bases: TGTGCCAGCAGAACCTCGGACAGATTGAACACTGAAGCTTTCTTT. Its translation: CASRTSDRLNTEAFF.

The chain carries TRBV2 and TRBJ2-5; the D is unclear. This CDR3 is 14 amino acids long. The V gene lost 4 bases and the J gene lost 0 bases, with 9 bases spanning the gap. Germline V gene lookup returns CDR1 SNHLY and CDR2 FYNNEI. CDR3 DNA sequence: TGTGCCAGCAGTGTTCAACGGTACCAAGAGACCCAGTACTTC. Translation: CASSVQRYQETQYF.

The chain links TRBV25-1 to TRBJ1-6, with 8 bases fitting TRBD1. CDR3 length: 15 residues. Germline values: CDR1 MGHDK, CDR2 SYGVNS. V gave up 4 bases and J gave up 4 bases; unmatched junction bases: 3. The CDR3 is CASSGRGLYNSPLHF. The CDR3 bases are TGTGCCAGCAGTGGCAGGGGGCTATATAATTCACCCCTCCACTTT.

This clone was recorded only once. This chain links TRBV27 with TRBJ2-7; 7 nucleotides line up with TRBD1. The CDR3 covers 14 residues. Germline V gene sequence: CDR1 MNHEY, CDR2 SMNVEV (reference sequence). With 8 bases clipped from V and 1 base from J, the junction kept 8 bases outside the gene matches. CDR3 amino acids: CASRQGSGSYEQYF. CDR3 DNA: TGTGCCAGCCGACAGGGCTCTGGGTCCTACGAGCAGTACTTC.

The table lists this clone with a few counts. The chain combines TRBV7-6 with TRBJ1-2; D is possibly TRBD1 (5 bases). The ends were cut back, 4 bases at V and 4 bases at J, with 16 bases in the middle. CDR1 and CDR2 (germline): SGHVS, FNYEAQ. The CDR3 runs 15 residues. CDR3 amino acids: CASSSLAGQFYGYTF. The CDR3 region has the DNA TGTGCCAGCAGCTCGCTGGCGGGGCAATTCTATGGCTACACCTTC.

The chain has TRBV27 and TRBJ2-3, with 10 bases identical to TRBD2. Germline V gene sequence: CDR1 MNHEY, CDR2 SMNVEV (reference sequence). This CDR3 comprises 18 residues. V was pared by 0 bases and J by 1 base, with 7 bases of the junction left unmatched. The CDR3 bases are TGTGCCAGCAGTTTATCCGGGACTAGCGTGTTCGGCACAGATACGCAGTATTTT. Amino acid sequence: CASSLSGTSVFGTDTQYF.

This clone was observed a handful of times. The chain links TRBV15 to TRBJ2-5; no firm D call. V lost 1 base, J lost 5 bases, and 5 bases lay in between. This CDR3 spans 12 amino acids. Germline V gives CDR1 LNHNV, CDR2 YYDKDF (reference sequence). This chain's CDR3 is CATSRVSETQYF. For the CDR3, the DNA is TGTGCCACCAGCAGAGTCTCGGAGACCCAGTACTTC. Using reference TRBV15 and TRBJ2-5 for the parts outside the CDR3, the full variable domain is DAMVIQNPRYQVTQFGKPVTLSCSQTLNHNVMYWYQQKSSQAPKLLFHYYDKDFNNEADTPDNFQSRRPNTSFCFLDIRSPGLGDTAMYLCATSRVSETQYFGPGTRLLVL.

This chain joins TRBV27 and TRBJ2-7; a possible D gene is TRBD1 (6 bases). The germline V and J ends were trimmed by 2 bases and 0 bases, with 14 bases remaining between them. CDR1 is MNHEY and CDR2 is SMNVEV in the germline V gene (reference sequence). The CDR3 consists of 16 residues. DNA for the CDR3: TGTGCCAGCAGTTTACTAAGCCGGGACACCTCCTACGAGCAGTACTTC. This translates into CASSLLSRDTSYEQYF.

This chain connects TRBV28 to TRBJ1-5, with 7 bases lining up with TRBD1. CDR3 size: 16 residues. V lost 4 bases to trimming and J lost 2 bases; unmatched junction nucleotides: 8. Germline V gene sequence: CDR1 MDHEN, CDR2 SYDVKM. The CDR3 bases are TGTGCCAGCAGTTCCGAGGGGGCTTTCGGCAATCAGCCCCAGCATTTT. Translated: CASSSEGAFGNQPQHF.

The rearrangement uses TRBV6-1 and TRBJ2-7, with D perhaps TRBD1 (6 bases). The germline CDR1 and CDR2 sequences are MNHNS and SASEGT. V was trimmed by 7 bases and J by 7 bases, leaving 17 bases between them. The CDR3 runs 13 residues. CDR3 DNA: TGTGCCAGCAACTTCAATCTAGGGGGAGAGCAGTACTTC. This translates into CASNFNLGGEQYF.

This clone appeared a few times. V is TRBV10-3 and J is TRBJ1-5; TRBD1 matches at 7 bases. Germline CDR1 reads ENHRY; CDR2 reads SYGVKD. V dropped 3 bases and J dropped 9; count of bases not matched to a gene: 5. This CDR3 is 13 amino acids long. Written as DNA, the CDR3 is TGTGCCATCAGTGACGACAGGGAAGGGCCCCAGCATTTT. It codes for CAISDDREGPQHF.

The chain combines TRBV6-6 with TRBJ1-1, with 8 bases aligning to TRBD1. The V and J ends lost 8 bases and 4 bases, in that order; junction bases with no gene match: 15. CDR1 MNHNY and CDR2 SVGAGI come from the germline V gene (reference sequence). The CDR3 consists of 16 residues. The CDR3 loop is CASLRIIATGVTEAFF. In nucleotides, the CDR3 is TGTGCCAGCTTGAGGATTATCGCGACAGGGGTCACTGAAGCTTTCTTT.

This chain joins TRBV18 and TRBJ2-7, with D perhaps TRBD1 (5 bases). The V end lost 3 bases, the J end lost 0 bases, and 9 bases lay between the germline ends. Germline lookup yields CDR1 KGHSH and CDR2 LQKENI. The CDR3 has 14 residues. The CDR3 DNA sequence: TGTGCCAGCTCACCGACAGTAACCTCCTACGAGCAGTACTTC. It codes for CASSPTVTSYEQYF.

The CDR3: CASSSRTSGAYEQYF. As DNA, the CDR3 is TGTGCCAGCAGTTCCAGGACGTCGGGGGCCTACGAGCAGTACTTC. V usage is TRBV6-6 and J usage is TRBJ2-7; TRBD2 is a possible D gene (6 bases). V was clipped by 4 bases and J by 2 bases, with 15 bases between them. The CDR3 has 15 residues. Germline CDR1 reads MNHNY; CDR2 reads SVGAGI (reference sequence).

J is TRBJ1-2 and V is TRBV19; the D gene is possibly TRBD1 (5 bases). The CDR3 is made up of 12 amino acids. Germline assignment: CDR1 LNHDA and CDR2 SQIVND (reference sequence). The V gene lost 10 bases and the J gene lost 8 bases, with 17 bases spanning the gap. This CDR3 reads CATSPWGGGYTF. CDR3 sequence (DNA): TGTGCCACCTCGCCCTGGGGGGGAGGCTACACCTTC.

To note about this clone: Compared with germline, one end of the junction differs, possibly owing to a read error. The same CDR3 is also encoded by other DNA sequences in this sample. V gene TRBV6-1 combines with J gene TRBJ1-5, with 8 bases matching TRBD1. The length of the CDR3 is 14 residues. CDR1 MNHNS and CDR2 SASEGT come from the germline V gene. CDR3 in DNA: TGTGCCAGTAGTGCAGGGGGCCGCAATCAGCCCCAGCATTTT. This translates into CASSAGGRNQPQHF.

CDR3 coding DNA: TGTGCCAGCAGCTTGGGACAGGGGCCAGCTAACTATGGCTACACCTTC. Its translation: CASSLGQGPANYGYTF. This chain links TRBV5-6 with TRBJ1-2; 8 nucleotides line up with TRBD1. Germline CDR1 is SGHDT and CDR2 is YYEEEE. Unmatched junction bases numbered 4, after V lost 0 bases and J lost 0 bases. CDR3 length: 16 residues.

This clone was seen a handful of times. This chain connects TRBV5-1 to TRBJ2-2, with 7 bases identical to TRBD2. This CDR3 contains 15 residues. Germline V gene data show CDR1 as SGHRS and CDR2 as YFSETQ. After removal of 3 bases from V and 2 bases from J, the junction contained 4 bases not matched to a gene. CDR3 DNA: TGCGCCAGCAGCTCATCTAGCGGAAACACCGGGGAGCTGTTTTTT. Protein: CASSSSSGNTGELFF.